One and the same sample provided the 23 T cell receptor beta chains below, sequenced in a study of T cells in Graves' hyperthyroidism and ophthalmopathy. RNA transcripts gave rise to amplified TCR beta CDR3 regions. Researchers ran a first-round RT-PCR on the TCR CDR3 using the HTBI primer set. TCRdb re-analysed the multiplex PCR reads in MiXCR, keeping a single row per CDR3 protein. Among 350,000 to 450,000 distinct CDR3 sequences, more than 12% were seen once, and the ten largest hold 28%. Sequencing input: blood. The receptors shown here come from a middle-aged man with Graves' ophthalmopathy.

The chain combines TRBV28 with TRBJ2-7; 7 bases agree with TRBD1. Trimming took 7 bases from V and 4 from J; bases not matched to a gene: 7. The length of the CDR3 is 13 residues. In germline, CDR1 is MDHEN, CDR2 SYDVKM. CDR3 amino acids: CASNRGRPYEQYF. CDR3 nucleotide sequence: TGTGCCAGCAACAGGGGTAGGCCTTACGAGCAGTACTTC.

This clonotype was seen more than once but under ten times. The chain employs TRBV20-1 and TRBJ2-1; D call uncertain. The CDR3 extends over 11 amino acids. Germline V gene sequence: CDR1 DFQATT, CDR2 SNEGSKA (reference sequence). Trimming pared 3 bases from V and 11 bases from J, leaving 11 bases between. The CDR3 here is CSARPNTKQFF. For the CDR3, the DNA is TGCAGTGCTAGGCCCAACACAAAGCAGTTCTTC.

This clonotype was observed a few times. The rearrangement joins TRBV29-1 to TRBJ1-1; D not resolved. This CDR3 is 15 amino acids long. Trimming shortened V by 6 bases and J by 2 bases, and 19 bases separated the two germline ends. Germline V CDR1 and CDR2: SQVTM, ANQGSEA. The CDR3 sequence is CSVKKWPGTNTEAFF. The CDR3 nucleotides read TGCAGCGTCAAAAAATGGCCGGGAACCAACACTGAAGCTTTCTTT.

The chain joins TRBV5-6 to TRBJ2-1; unclear D gene. V lost 4 bases and J 8 bases, leaving 7 bases between the germline ends. Germline V gene lookup returns CDR1 SGHDT and CDR2 YYEEEE. CDR3 length: 11 amino acids. CDR3 region: CASSRSDEQFF. The CDR3 region has the DNA TGTGCCAGCAGCCGGTCCGATGAGCAGTTCTTC.

The chain recombines TRBV10-3 with TRBJ2-2; TRBD1 agrees at 10 bases. J was trimmed by 0 bases and V by 8 bases; bases with no gene match: 0. The CDR3 totals 14 residues. The germline CDR1 and CDR2 sequences are ENHRY and SYGVKD. The CDR3 region is CAIGQGANTGELFF. CDR3 coding DNA: TGTGCCATCGGACAGGGGGCGAACACCGGGGAGCTGTTTTTT.

This clonotype came up many times. The genes are TRBV10-3 and TRBJ1-1; D is undetermined. Germline CDR1 reads ENHRY; CDR2 reads SYGVKD. Trimming removed 9 bases at V and 3 bases at J, with 8 bases between. CDR3 length: 11 residues. The CDR3 DNA sequence: TGTGCCATACGCGGGGACACTGAAGCTTTCTTT. Translating it yields CAIRGDTEAFF.

The rearrangement uses TRBV27 and TRBJ1-5; no clear D. Germline V gene sequence: CDR1 MNHEY, CDR2 SMNVEV (reference sequence). The V gene lost 2 bases and the J gene lost 7 bases, with 9 bases spanning the gap. There are 13 residues in the CDR3. The CDR3 region has the DNA TGTGCCAGCAGTTTAAATATCCGGCAGCCCCAGCATTTT. Amino acid sequence: CASSLNIRQPQHF.

This clonotype was seen a few times. This sequence joins TRBV18 and TRBJ2-3; TRBD2 aligns across 9 bases. This CDR3 spans 17 amino acids. V was pared by 3 bases and J by 4 bases, with 11 bases of the junction left unmatched. Germline-derived CDR1 and CDR2 are KGHSH and LQKENI. The CDR3 bases are TGTGCCAGCTCACCCGTAGCGGGAGCCTTTTCTTCAGATACGCAGTATTTT. Residues: CASSPVAGAFSSDTQYF.

This clonotype showed up many times. The rearrangement joins TRBV5-1 to TRBJ2-5; 10 positions agree with TRBD2. The junction had 8 bases not matched to a gene; V was cut back by 4 bases and J by 5 bases. Per the germline V gene, CDR1 is SGHRS and CDR2 is YFSETQ. CDR3 length: 15 amino acids. The CDR3: CASSSASGSYETQYF. CDR3 DNA sequence: TGCGCCAGCAGCAGTGCTAGCGGGAGTTACGAGACCCAGTACTTC.

This clonotype occurred many times. J is TRBJ2-7 and V is TRBV20-1; tentative D call: TRBD2 (7 bases). V lost 3 bases and J 2 bases, leaving 14 bases between the germline ends. Germline CDR1 reads DFQATT; CDR2 reads SNEGSKA (reference sequence). The CDR3 is 14 amino acids. CDR3 residues: CSASGGRTTYEQYF. The CDR3 DNA follows: TGCAGTGCTAGCGGGGGGCGGACTACCTACGAGCAGTACTTC.

This clonotype was counted at least ten times. V is TRBV20-1 and J is TRBJ1-2; 7 bases fit TRBD1. V dropped 6 bases and J dropped 3; count of bases not matched to a gene: 10. The CDR3 spans 14 residues. Germline V lookup: CDR1 DFQATT, CDR2 SNEGSKA (reference sequence). The DNA of the CDR3 is TGCAGTGCAAACCACGCCGGGACAGACTATGGCTACACCTTC. Amino acids: CSANHAGTDYGYTF.

This clonotype showed up just a few times. V and J are TRBV5-1 and TRBJ2-2, with 10 bases identical to TRBD1. V shed 0 bases, J shed 6 bases, and the junction held 11 bases outside the gene matches. The germline gives CDR1 SGHRS, CDR2 YFSETQ. The CDR3 totals 18 residues. The CDR3 is CASSLVSGQGVIPGELFF. CDR3 in DNA: TGCGCCAGCAGCTTGGTTTCTGGACAGGGGGTTATACCCGGGGAGCTGTTTTTT. Filled out from reference TRBV5-1 and TRBJ2-2, the complete variable domain reads KAGVTQTPRYLIKTRGQQVTLSCSPISGHRSVSWYQQTPGQGLQFLFEYFSETQRNKGNFPGRFSGRQFSNSRSEMNVSTLELGDSALYLCASSLVSGQGVIPGELFFGEGSRLTVL.

This clonotype was seen many times. The V and J genes are TRBV7-2 and TRBJ2-1; D may be TRBD2 (5 bases). V lost 5 bases and J lost 0, with 17 bases in between. Germline lookup yields CDR1 SGHTA and CDR2 FQGNSA. This CDR3 has 17 amino acids. Here the CDR3 reads CASSARLLSSSYNEQFF. The CDR3 nucleotides read TGTGCCAGCAGCGCCCGACTATTATCGAGCTCCTACAATGAGCAGTTCTTC. The entire variable domain, with the rest obtained from reference TRBV7-2 and TRBJ2-1, is as follows: GAGVSQSPSNKVTEKGKDVELRCDPISGHTALYWYRQSLGQGLEFLIYFQGNSAPDKSGLPSDRFSAERTGGSVSTLTIQRTQQEDSAVYLCASSARLLSSSYNEQFFGPGTRLTVL.

This sequence joins TRBV7-8 and TRBJ2-7; no firm D call. Germline V gene data show CDR1 as SGHVS and CDR2 as FQNEAQ. V was cut by 0 bases and J by 5 bases, with 5 bases left in between. This CDR3 spans 12 amino acids. The CDR3 DNA follows: TGTGCCAGCAGCTTAGCGCCGGACGAGCAGTACTTC. Its translation is CASSLAPDEQYF.

In its sample, this clonotype was seen many times. V gene TRBV5-1 combines with J gene TRBJ2-7; the D gene is possibly TRBD1 (6 bases). The CDR3 loop spans 16 amino acids. Germline-derived CDR1 and CDR2 are SGHRS and YFSETQ. With 6 bases removed from V and 3 bases from J, the gap between germline ends came to 22 bases. CDR3 residues: CASNKDSGTTNYEQYF. CDR3 nucleotides: TGCGCCAGCAACAAGGACTCCGGGACAACTAACTACGAGCAGTACTTC. Complete variable domain (other parts from reference TRBV5-1 and TRBJ2-7): KAGVTQTPRYLIKTRGQQVTLSCSPISGHRSVSWYQQTPGQGLQFLFEYFSETQRNKGNFPGRFSGRQFSNSRSEMNVSTLELGDSALYLCASNKDSGTTNYEQYFGPGTRLTVT.

This clonotype was recorded at least ten times. The chain couples TRBV2 to TRBJ2-3, with 12 positions matching TRBD2. Germline assignment: CDR1 SNHLY and CDR2 FYNNEI. Trimming removed 7 bases from V and 3 bases from J; junction bases left unmatched: 5. The CDR3 runs to 15 residues. The CDR3 DNA reads TGTGCCAGCACTCGACTAGCGGGAGTGACAGATACGCAGTATTTT. Its translation: CASTRLAGVTDTQYF.

The rearrangement joins TRBV28 to TRBJ2-3, with 12 bases lining up with TRBD1. CDR1 and CDR2 from the germline V gene are MDHEN and SYDVKM. The CDR3 extends over 16 amino acids. The J segment lost 4 bases and the V segment lost 5 bases, leaving 7 bases of the junction unmatched. The CDR3 DNA sequence: TGTGCCAGCAGTACCCGGGACAGGGGGCAGCCAGATACGCAGTATTTT. Residues: CASSTRDRGQPDTQYF.

This chain connects TRBV9 to TRBJ2-2; either TRBD1 or TRBD2 may fit D (6 bases each). This CDR3 region has 15 residues. Per the germline V gene, CDR1 is SGDLS and CDR2 is YYNGEE. Trimming stripped 2 bases from V and 3 bases from J, with 11 bases between. The CDR3 is CASSVSRGDTGELFF. CDR3 DNA sequence: TGTGCCAGCAGCGTGTCAAGGGGGGACACCGGGGAGCTGTTTTTT.

At least ten counts were recorded for this clonotype. This chain connects TRBV20-1 to TRBJ2-3; 11 bases map to TRBD2. CDR3 length equals 17 residues. CDR1 DFQATT and CDR2 SNEGSKA come from the germline V gene (reference sequence). The junction had 8 bases not matched to a gene; V was cut back by 3 bases and J by 0 bases. The CDR3 here is CSASGGTSGKSTDTQYF. In nucleotides, the CDR3 is TGCAGTGCTAGCGGCGGGACTAGCGGCAAAAGCACAGATACGCAGTATTTT.

There are a few counts of this clonotype. The J gene is TRBJ1-6, the V gene TRBV28; D is unclear. The V end was cut by 3 bases, the J end by 6 bases, with 15 bases between. Germline V gives CDR1 MDHEN, CDR2 SYDVKM. The CDR3 is made up of 16 amino acids. The CDR3 bases are TGTGCCAGCAGTTTGTTGATTCCTTCGGGTAATTCACCCCTCCACTTT. Its protein is CASSLLIPSGNSPLHF. The entire variable domain, with the rest obtained from reference TRBV28 and TRBJ1-6, is as follows: DVKVTQSSRYLVKRTGEKVFLECVQDMDHENMFWYRQDPGLGLRLIYFSYDVKMKEKGDIPEGYSVSREKKERFSLILESASTNQTSMYLCASSLLIPSGNSPLHFGNGTRLTVT.

This clonotype was found many times. The chain joins TRBV24-1 to TRBJ2-1; 8 bases fit TRBD1. The length of the CDR3 is 14 residues. V shed 4 bases, J shed 7 bases, and the junction held 5 bases outside the gene matches. Germline lookup yields CDR1 KGHDR and CDR2 SFDVKD. In DNA, the CDR3 is TGTGCCACCAGTGACCCGACAGGGGTGAATGAGCAGTTCTTC. This gives the protein CATSDPTGVNEQFF.

At least ten counts were recorded for this clonotype. This chain joins TRBV12-5 and TRBJ2-6; a possible D gene is TRBD1 (6 bases). Per the germline V gene, CDR1 is LGHNT and CDR2 is FRNRAP. This CDR3 is 16 amino acids long. Trimming pared 6 bases from V and 1 base from J, leaving 13 bases between. DNA of the CDR3: TGTGCTAGTGGCCGAACAGGGAATTCTGGGGCCAACGTCCTGACTTTC. The encoded protein is CASGRTGNSGANVLTF.

The chain couples TRBV5-1 to TRBJ1-1, with D perhaps matching TRBD1 (6 bases). Between the trimmed V and J ends, which lost 4 bases and 0 bases, there was a span of 19 bases. This CDR3 contains 17 residues. The germline V gene encodes CDR1 SGHRS and CDR2 YFSETQ. The CDR3 is CASSRKLRTALNTEAFF. CDR3 coding DNA: TGCGCCAGCAGCAGGAAGTTACGGACAGCTTTGAACACTGAAGCTTTCTTT.